These T cell receptor beta chains were read from a single sample in a study of radiation and T cells in renal cell carcinoma. TCRdb's table, derived via immunoSEQ multiplex PCR, lists solely in-frame clones and lacks some. Among about 77,000 clones listed, around 78% were seen once. The sample here was blood, taken from a patient whose treatment included radiotherapy and nephrectomy. The receptors shown here come from a woman aged 60-70 years with renal cell carcinoma. The CDR3 runs from the conserved cysteine through the conserved F or W. Fields, in order: V gene, D gene, J gene, clone size, CDR3 protein, CDR3 DNA. The D gene is left open where the match is weak. Where a row states a size, it is once, few, many or the class of an expanded clone; other rows omit it.

V gene: TRBV4-1
D gene: .
J gene: TRBJ1-1
clone size: .
CDR3 protein: CASSHYRDGGTEAFF
CDR3 DNA: TGCGCCAGCAGCCACTACAGGGACGGGGGCACTGAAGCTTTCTTT

V gene: TRBV6-5
D gene: .
J gene: TRBJ1-1
clone size: .
CDR3 protein: CASSPRGRNTEAFF
CDR3 DNA: TGTGCCAGCAGTCCGAGGGGGAGGAACACTGAAGCTTTCTTT

V gene: TRBV28
D gene: TRBD1
J gene: TRBJ1-4
clone size: .
CDR3 protein: CASSTVTGDGEKLFF
CDR3 DNA: TGTGCCAGCAGTACCGTGACAGGGGATGGAGAAAAACTGTTTTTT

V gene: TRBV5-1
D gene: TRBD2
J gene: TRBJ2-7
clone size: .
CDR3 protein: CASSFGDYSYEQYF
CDR3 DNA: TGCGCCAGCAGCTTTGGGGACTACTCCTACGAGCAGTACTTC

V gene: TRBV7-2
D gene: .
J gene: TRBJ1-3
clone size: .
CDR3 protein: CASSWRAGEGNTIYF
CDR3 DNA: TGTGCCAGCAGCTGGAGGGCAGGGGAGGGAAACACCATATATTTT

V gene: TRBV2
D gene: .
J gene: TRBJ1-2
clone size: .
CDR3 protein: CASSVGQFYTF
CDR3 DNA: TGTGCCAGCAGTGTAGGACAGTTCTACACCTTC

V gene: TRBV9
D gene: .
J gene: TRBJ2-1
clone size: .
CDR3 protein: CASSVGGSHEQFF
CDR3 DNA: TGTGCCAGCAGCGTAGGAGGGAGCCATGAGCAGTTCTTC

V gene: TRBV6-1
D gene: TRBD1
J gene: TRBJ1-4
clone size: .
CDR3 protein: CASSGTGTGKAPWEKLFF
CDR3 DNA: TGTGCCAGCAGTGGCACCGGGACAGGGAAGGCCCCATGGGAAAAACTGTTTTTT

V gene: TRBV25-1
D gene: .
J gene: TRBJ1-4
clone size: .
CDR3 protein: CASSAPWGANEKLFF
CDR3 DNA: TGTGCCAGCAGTGCCCCGTGGGGCGCTAATGAAAAACTGTTTTTT

V gene: TRBV28
D gene: .
J gene: TRBJ2-7
clone size: once
CDR3 protein: CASSLQGYEQYF
CDR3 DNA: TGTGCCAGCAGTTTACAGGGATACGAGCAGTACTTC

V gene: TRBV19
D gene: TRBD1
J gene: TRBJ1-5
clone size: .
CDR3 protein: CASSRQGLYSNQPQHF
CDR3 DNA: TGTGCCAGTAGCCGACAGGGGCTCTATAGCAATCAGCCCCAGCATTTT

V gene: TRBV7-7
D gene: .
J gene: TRBJ1-1
clone size: .
CDR3 protein: CASRHGGLGTEAFF
CDR3 DNA: TGTGCTAGCAGGCATGGGGGCCTTGGCACTGAAGCTTTCTTT

V gene: TRBV7-9
D gene: .
J gene: TRBJ1-1
clone size: once
CDR3 protein: CASSLGQAGNTEAFF
CDR3 DNA: TGTGCCAGCAGCTTAGGACAGGCAGGGAACACTGAAGCTTTCTTT

V gene: TRBV4-1
D gene: .
J gene: TRBJ2-7
clone size: .
CDR3 protein: CASSPSGVVVDEQYF
CDR3 DNA: TGCGCCAGCAGCCCATCGGGGGTGGTGGTGGACGAGCAGTACTTC